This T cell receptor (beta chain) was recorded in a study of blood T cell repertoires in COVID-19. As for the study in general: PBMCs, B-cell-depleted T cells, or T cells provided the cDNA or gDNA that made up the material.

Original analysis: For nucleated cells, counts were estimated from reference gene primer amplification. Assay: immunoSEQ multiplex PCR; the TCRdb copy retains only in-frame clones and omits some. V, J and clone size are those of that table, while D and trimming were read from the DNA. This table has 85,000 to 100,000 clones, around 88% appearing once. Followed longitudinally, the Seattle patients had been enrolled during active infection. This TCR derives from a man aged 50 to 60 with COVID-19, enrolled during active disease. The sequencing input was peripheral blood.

The CDR3 DNA reads TGCAGTCCTGCGAGGAATGAGCAGTTCTTC. It translates to CSPARNEQFF. V is TRBV20-1 and J is TRBJ2-1; D gene uncertain. V dropped 8 bases and J dropped 7 bases, with 9 bases sitting between them. Germline CDR1 is DFQATT and CDR2 is SNEGSKA (reference sequence). The CDR3 is 10 residues long.